Each of the 18 T cell receptor beta chains below was sequenced from the same sample in a study of regulatory T cells in long-lasting Graves disease. Arm-PCR of CDR3 regions and iRepertoire HTBI primers were used to build TCR beta libraries. TCRdb re-called the multiplex PCR reads through MiXCR, storing one row per CDR3 protein. The sample records under 250,000 distinct CDR3 sequences, approximately 18% being singletons. As to time point: newly diagnosed GD, antithyroid drugs for less than 3 months. The TCR library was made from RNA that had been extracted from PBMCs in TRIzol. These same data were also listed under a study on T cells in Graves' hyperthyroidism and ophthalmopathy.

The sequencing used peripheral blood mononuclear cells (PBMCs), collected at new diagnosis, from a patient treated with antithyroid drugs. The receptors come from a woman under 40 with Graves disease.

The CDR3, as DNA: TGTGCCAGCAGCCAAGATTCGGGGGGGCAAGGCTACACCTTC. It yields the protein CASSQDSGGQGYTF. The V and J genes are TRBV3-1 and TRBJ1-2, with a tentative D call TRBD1 (6 bases). The germline V gene encodes CDR1 LGHDT and CDR2 YNNKEL (reference sequence). The CDR3 sequence is 14 residues long. The V end lost 0 bases, the J end lost 8 bases, and 13 bases lay between the germline ends. Looking up the rest from reference TRBV3-1 and TRBJ1-2 gives the full variable domain: DTAVSQTPKYLVTQMGNDKSIKCEQNLGHDTMYWYKQDSKKFLKIMFSYNNKELIINETVPNRFSPKSPDKAHLNLHINSLELGDSAVYFCASSQDSGGQGYTFGSGTRLTVV.

In this sample, this clonotype turned up many times. The V gene is TRBV3-1, the J gene TRBJ1-5; D is undetermined. CDR1 and CDR2 from the germline V gene are LGHDT and YNNKEL (reference sequence). The CDR3 has 13 residues. Trimming took off 1 base at V and 7 bases at J, with 8 bases between the two ends. This CDR3 reads CASSQGTQQPQHF. CDR3 sequence (DNA): TGTGCCAGCAGCCAAGGGACTCAGCAGCCCCAGCATTTT.

This clonotype was counted at least ten times. CDR3 DNA sequence: TGCAGTGCTAGAGATTCGGGACTGGGGCAGAAGACCCAGTACTTC. It codes for CSARDSGLGQKTQYF. V and J are TRBV20-1 and TRBJ2-5; a possible D gene is TRBD2 (6 bases). Germline assignment: CDR1 DFQATT and CDR2 SNEGSKA (reference sequence). V lost 0 bases and J 6 bases, leaving 17 bases between the germline ends. CDR3 length equals 15 residues.

This clonotype was counted many times. The chain has TRBV6-2 or TRBV6-3 and TRBJ2-3, with D tentatively TRBD1 or TRBD2 (5 bases each). V dropped 8 bases and J dropped 2 bases, with 11 bases sitting between them. The CDR3 extends over 13 amino acids. Germline V CDR1 and CDR2: MNHEY, SVGEGT. The CDR3 reads CASEGTLTDTQYF. CDR3 bases: TGTGCCAGCGAGGGGACCCTCACAGATACGCAGTATTTT.

The table lists this clonotype with many counts. The chain joins TRBV6-2 or TRBV6-3 to TRBJ2-3; tentatively, D is TRBD2 (7 bases). The CDR3 is 18 amino acids. The germline V gene has CDR1 MNHEY and CDR2 SVGEGT. The V end was cut by 6 bases, the J end by 2 bases, with 24 bases between. The DNA of the CDR3 is TGTGCCAGCAGGGGGTCCCGGGGGGCCCCTCTTAACACAGATACGCAGTATTTT. Its translation is CASRGSRGAPLNTDTQYF.

This clonotype showed up many times. The V call is TRBV11-3, the J call TRBJ1-2; D is possibly TRBD1 (5 bases). Trimming cost V 3 bases and J 3 bases, with 5 bases left between them. CDR1 SGHNT and CDR2 YENEEA come from the germline V gene. The CDR3 extends over 12 amino acids. CDR3 DNA: TGTGCCAGCAGCTTGGGGGACTATGGCTACACCTTC. It codes for CASSLGDYGYTF.

The rearrangement uses TRBV7-2 and TRBJ1-4; 9 bases map to TRBD1. V gave up 3 bases and J gave up 3 bases; unmatched junction bases: 2. This CDR3 is built from 15 residues. Germline loops: CDR1 SGHTA, CDR2 FQGNSA. For the CDR3, the DNA is TGTGCCAGCAGCTTTCGACAGGGGGCTAATGAAAAACTGTTTTTT. This sequence encodes CASSFRQGANEKLFF.

The table lists this clonotype with many counts. The chain combines TRBV6-1 with TRBJ1-4, with TRBD1 matching over 7 bases. Germline V lookup: CDR1 MNHNS, CDR2 SASEGT. This CDR3 comprises 15 residues. Trimming at V came to 6 bases and at J to 7 bases, leaving 11 bases not matched to a gene. The CDR3 reads CASRPQGGRGEKLFF. In DNA, the CDR3 is TGTGCCAGCAGACCCCAGGGGGGACGGGGTGAAAAACTGTTTTTT.

This clonotype was seen ten or more times. V and J are TRBV7-9 and TRBJ2-1; 14 bases are a match to TRBD2. Per the germline V gene, CDR1 is SEHNR and CDR2 is FQNEAQ (reference sequence). Trimming removed 2 bases from V and 9 bases from J; junction bases left unmatched: 6. The CDR3 consists of 16 residues. CDR3 loop: CASSLRGLAGDTEQFF. CDR3 in DNA: TGTGCCAGCAGCTTAAGGGGACTAGCGGGAGATACTGAGCAGTTCTTC.

This clonotype showed up many times. The CDR3: CASGRDRVNTEAFF. In DNA, the CDR3 is TGTGCCAGCGGAAGGGACAGGGTGAACACTGAAGCTTTCTTT. This chain joins TRBV2 and TRBJ1-1; 9 nucleotides align to TRBD1. After removal of 8 bases from V and 0 bases from J, the junction contained 4 bases not matched to a gene. CDR3 length equals 14 residues. Germline CDR1 reads SNHLY; CDR2 reads FYNNEI.

The rearrangement joins TRBV11-2 to TRBJ2-7; perhaps TRBD2 as D (6 bases). V gave up 7 bases and J gave up 3 bases, with 19 bases separating them. Germline V gene sequence: CDR1 SGHAT, CDR2 FQNNGV. The CDR3 extends over 15 amino acids. The CDR3: CASTAGMRENYEQYF. CDR3 in DNA: TGTGCCAGCACCGCCGGGATGCGGGAAAACTACGAGCAGTACTTC. Drawing the rest from reference TRBV11-2 and TRBJ2-7, the complete variable domain is EAGVAQSPRYKIIEKRQSVAFWCNPISGHATLYWYQQILGQGPKLLIQFQNNGVVDDSQLPKDRFSAERLKGVDSTLKIQPAKLEDSAVYLCASTAGMRENYEQYFGPGTRLTVT.

J is TRBJ2-2 and V is TRBV12-3 or TRBV12-4; D might be TRBD2 (7 bases). CDR3 length: 15 amino acids. V was trimmed by 7 bases and J by 4 bases, leaving 16 bases between them. This chain's CDR3 is CASKGGEGVTGELFF. For the CDR3, the DNA is TGTGCCAGCAAGGGGGGGGAGGGTGTCACCGGGGAGCTGTTTTTT.

This clonotype has ten or more counts. DNA of the CDR3: TGTGCCAGCAGCTTAACCCTAGGTGGAAAGGATGAGCAGTTCTTC. This gives the protein CASSLTLGGKDEQFF. V gene TRBV7-8 combines with J gene TRBJ2-1, with no clear D. This CDR3 comprises 15 residues. The V end lost 2 bases, the J end lost 8 bases, and 16 bases lay between the germline ends. CDR1 SGHVS and CDR2 FQNEAQ come from the germline V gene.

This clonotype was picked up many times. The chain employs TRBV3-1 and TRBJ2-5; the match to TRBD2 covers 9 bases. V shed 4 bases, J shed 6 bases, and the junction held 9 bases outside the gene matches. CDR1 LGHDT and CDR2 YNNKEL come from the germline V gene (reference sequence). The CDR3 spans 15 residues. The CDR3 loop reads CASSLGLAGGQTQYF. In DNA, the CDR3 is TGTGCCAGCAGCCTCGGACTCGCGGGGGGGCAGACCCAGTACTTC.

This clonotype was found many times. J is TRBJ1-3 and V is TRBV7-6, with D uncertain. Germline V gene sequence: CDR1 SGHVS, CDR2 FNYEAQ. Trimming stripped 5 bases from V and 0 bases from J, with 11 bases between. This CDR3 is 15 amino acids long. The CDR3: CASSPRIDSGNTIYF. The CDR3 DNA sequence: TGTGCCAGCAGCCCTCGGATTGACTCTGGAAACACCATATATTTT.

This clonotype was seen many times. V usage is TRBV12-3 or TRBV12-4 and J usage is TRBJ1-2; D might be TRBD1 (6 bases). V lost 6 bases to trimming and J lost 4 bases, with 15 bases between them. There are 14 residues in the CDR3. The CDR3 DNA reads as TGTGCCAGCAGGTACAGGGCCTGGGGCTATGGCTACACCTTC. Translated: CASRYRAWGYGYTF.

Only a few counts were recorded for this clonotype. It may be a read error: a sequence one base away is much more abundant. The CDR3 coding sequence is TGTGCCAGCAGCTTCTCCGGGACAGGGGAAAAACTGTTTTTT. It is translated as CASSFSGTGEKLFF. V usage is TRBV11-3 and J usage is TRBJ1-4, with 9 bases identical to TRBD1. Trimming at V came to 3 bases and at J to 8 bases, leaving 4 bases not matched to a gene. The germline CDR1 and CDR2 sequences are SGHNT and YENEEA. This CDR3 region has 14 residues.

The table lists this clonotype with many counts. The chain employs TRBV28 and TRBJ1-2; D gene unclear. The CDR3 spans 16 residues. CDR1 is MDHEN, CDR2 SYDVKM, per germline. V was trimmed by 5 bases and J by 4 bases, leaving 20 bases between them. The CDR3 sequence: CASSPPGLNGRYGYTF. CDR3 nucleotide sequence: TGTGCCAGCAGTCCCCCGGGCCTTAACGGGCGCTATGGCTACACCTTC.